The rows below give T cell receptor beta chains drawn from one sample of a study of T cell repertoires in cytomegalovirus infection. TCRdb reprocessed the reads with MiXCR, giving one entry per CDR3 protein. Of 200,000 to 300,000 distinct CDR3 sequences in the sample, approximately 14% were seen once. Material: PBMCs. All receptors come from a human donor in good health (CMV status not recorded). Some clones in this sample may be carry-over from other donors' samples. The CDR3 runs from the conserved cysteine through the conserved F or W. Each record gives: J gene, D gene, clone size, V gene, CDR3 DNA, CDR3 protein. The D gene is left open where the match is weak. Rows may omit the clone size; those that give it use once, few, many or a size class.

TRBJ1-6 TRBD1 many TRBV7-3 TGTGCCAGCAGCTCGACAGGGGGTAGGTCACCCCTCCACTTT CASSSTGGRSPLHF
TRBJ1-1 TRBD1 many TRBV7-2 TGTGCCAGCAGCACCACAGGGGGAGGGGCTGAAGCTTTCTTT CASSTTGGGAEAFF
TRBJ2-6 . many TRBV19 TGTGCCAGTAGTATCGGAATCTCTGGGGCCAACGTCCTGACTTTC CASSIGISGANVLTF
TRBJ1-2 TRBD1 . TRBV7-9 TGTGCCAGCAGCTCAATCCAGGGGGGACAGATTAACTATGGCTACACCTTC CASSSIQGGQINYGYTF
TRBJ2-3 TRBD2 few TRBV29-1 TGCAGCGTGGCCGGGACTAGTCGGGCAGATACGCAGTATTTT CSVAGTSRADTQYF
TRBJ1-5 . many TRBV28 TGTGCCAGCAGTTCCGGGGGTCAGCCCCAGCATTTT CASSSGGQPQHF
TRBJ2-7 TRBD2 . TRBV12-3/TRBV12-4 TGTGCCAGCAGGCCGGGACTAGCGGGAGTGGGTACTCCCTACGAGCAGTACTTC CASRPGLAGVGTPYEQYF
TRBJ2-7 . many TRBV7-9 TGTGCCAGCAGTTGGCCCATGGGGGACGAGCAGTACTTC CASSWPMGDEQYF
TRBJ2-3 . . TRBV20-1 TGCAGTGCTAGGAGATTTGGGTCGGGAGGCACAGATACGCAGTATTTT CSARRFGSGGTDTQYF
TRBJ1-1 . few TRBV5-1 TGCGCCAGCAGCTTTGCGGTGGGGATCACTGAAGCTTTCTTT CASSFAVGITEAFF
TRBJ1-6 . many TRBV7-2 TGTGCCAGCAGCCCAGGGTGGAATTCACCCCTCCACTTT CASSPGWNSPLHF
TRBJ2-1 . many TRBV28 TGTGCCAGCAGTGAAGACGGGAGCTCCTACAATGAGCAGTTCTTC CASSEDGSSYNEQFF
TRBJ2-7 TRBD2 . TRBV6-8 TGTGCCAGCAGTTACTCTCTAGCGGGCGGGGAGCAGTACTTC CASSYSLAGGEQYF
TRBJ2-2 . . TRBV29-1 TGCAGCGTTGGCCCGAACACCGGGGAGCTGTTTTTT CSVGPNTGELFF
TRBJ2-1 . few TRBV20-1 TGCAGTGCTAGTTTACGGTCCGGGGGCTCGGGGAGTCGCAATGAGCAGTTCTTC CSASLRSGGSGSRNEQFF
TRBJ1-4 . few TRBV20-1 TGCAGTGCTAGGGAAACCTATGAAAAACTGTTTTTT CSARETYEKLFF
TRBJ2-7 TRBD1 . TRBV20-1 TGCAGTGCTAGAGGGGACAGGGGGAACTACGAGCAGTACTTC CSARGDRGNYEQYF
TRBJ1-5 . many TRBV7-8 TGTGCCAGCAGCTTGGCCCTGGGGAATAGCAATCAGCCCCAGCATTTT CASSLALGNSNQPQHF
TRBJ1-2 TRBD1 . TRBV20-1 TGCAGTGCTAGAGATCCGACAGGGGGATTAGGTGGCTACACCTTC CSARDPTGGLGGYTF
TRBJ1-4 . many TRBV7-2 TGTGCCAGCAGCTGGGGGGGTTCTGAAAAACTGTTTTTT CASSWGGSEKLFF
TRBJ2-7 . few TRBV5-5 TGTGCCAGCAGCTTGGATTCGGGTACCTACGAGCAGTACTTC CASSLDSGTYEQYF
TRBJ1-5 . few TRBV20-1 TGCAGTGCTAGAGATCGCAGGTTAGGGCAGCCCCAGCATTTT CSARDRRLGQPQHF
TRBJ2-7 . . TRBV18 TGTGCCAGCTCACCACCAAACGGTCCCTACGAGCAGTACTTC CASSPPNGPYEQYF
TRBJ2-1 TRBD2 . TRBV14 TGTGCCAGCAGCCAGCAACCGGGACTAGCCTACAATGAGCAGTTCTTC CASSQQPGLAYNEQFF
TRBJ2-1 TRBD2 few TRBV4-1 TGCGCCAGCACCCCTCTAGCGGGGGGATACAATGAGCAGTTCTTC CASTPLAGGYNEQFF
TRBJ1-5 . . TRBV28 TGTGCCAGCAGTATTCACAGGGTCAGCAATCAGCCCCAGCATTTT CASSIHRVSNQPQHF
TRBJ1-1 TRBD1 many TRBV5-6 TGTGCCAGCAGCAAGGACAGGGTCTCCACTGAAGCTTTCTTT CASSKDRVSTEAFF
TRBJ2-3 . many TRBV28 TGTGCCAGCAGTTTGTTGGTCCTCACCTCTAGCACAGATACGCAGTATTTT CASSLLVLTSSTDTQYF
TRBJ2-7 . few TRBV5-4 TGTGCCAGCAGCTTGGGGGGGGTTGGGAACGAGCAGTACTTC CASSLGGVGNEQYF
TRBJ2-3 TRBD2 . TRBV19 TGTGCCAGTAGGGGACTAGCGGGGGGCAAGGATACGCAGTATTTT CASRGLAGGKDTQYF
TRBJ2-7 TRBD2 many TRBV28 TGTGCCAGCAGCACCCTAGCGGGGGCCTACGAGCAGTACTTC CASSTLAGAYEQYF
TRBJ1-3 . few TRBV29-1 TGCAGCACTCAAGGGTCCGGGGCTGGAAACACCATATATTTT CSTQGSGAGNTIYF
TRBJ2-5 . few TRBV28 TGTGCCAGCAGTTTTGGGGGAGGAGGGGCAGGGGAGACCCAGTACTTC CASSFGGGGAGETQYF
TRBJ1-1 . . TRBV6-5 TGTGCCAGCAGCCGGCCGGGGGGAACCCTCGTGAACACTGAAGCTTTCTTT CASSRPGGTLVNTEAFF
TRBJ2-6 . many TRBV19 TGTGCCAGTAGTAGGAAGGGGAGAGCTGGGGCCAACGTCCTGACTTTC CASSRKGRAGANVLTF
TRBJ2-7 TRBD2 few TRBV4-3 TGCGCCAGCAGCCCCAGTCTCGGAATAGCGGGAACCTACGAGCAGTACTTC CASSPSLGIAGTYEQYF
TRBJ2-2 TRBD2 . TRBV5-1 TGCGCCAGCAGCTTCCAGCGGGAATACACCGGGGAGCTGTTTTTT CASSFQREYTGELFF
TRBJ1-1 . few TRBV3-1 TGTGCCAGCAGTCAAGGCGACAGTCTGGAAACTGAAGCTTTCTTT CASSQGDSLETEAFF
TRBJ2-3 TRBD2 . TRBV19 TGTGCCAGTAGTCCCCGGACTAGCGGGAGCTCAGATACGCAGTATTTT CASSPRTSGSSDTQYF
TRBJ1-1 . many TRBV7-2 TGTGCCAGCAGCTTAAGTTTTGGGCAGAACACTGAAGCTTTCTTT CASSLSFGQNTEAFF
TRBJ1-6 . few TRBV11-3 TGTGCCAGCAGCTTACAGGCTCATTCACCCCTCCACTTT CASSLQAHSPLHF
TRBJ2-7 . many TRBV20-1 TGCAGTGCTAGTGAGGGGGGGTACGAGCAGTACTTC CSASEGGYEQYF
TRBJ2-5 TRBD2 few TRBV12-3/TRBV12-4 TGTGCCAGCAGTCCTGATGGGGCGGGGGGCCGAGAGACCCAGTACTTC CASSPDGAGGRETQYF
TRBJ2-3 . few TRBV10-3 TGTGCCATCAGTGACACAGATACGCAGTATTTT CAISDTDTQYF
TRBJ1-4 . many TRBV19 TGTGCCAGTAGTCTTCTCAGGGTGACGGCTAATGAAAAACTGTTTTTT CASSLLRVTANEKLFF
TRBJ2-5 TRBD2 once TRBV20-1 TGCAGTGCCGGACTAGTCGAAGGGGAGACCCAGTACTTC CSAGLVEGETQYF
TRBJ2-6 . many TRBV7-2 TGTGCCAGCACCCTCGCTGGGGCCAACGTCCTGACTTTC CASTLAGANVLTF
TRBJ2-5 . many TRBV4-1 TGTGCCAGCAGCCAGCATGAAGAGACCCAGTACTTC CASSQHEETQYF
TRBJ2-1 TRBD1 . TRBV9 TGTGCCAGCAGCGTAGCTGGACAGGGGCCAAACAATGAGCAGTTCTTC CASSVAGQGPNNEQFF
TRBJ2-2 TRBD1 . TRBV5-1 TGCGCCAGCAGTTCCGGGACAGGGCGTTTGAACACCGGGGAGCTGTTTTTT CASSSGTGRLNTGELFF
TRBJ1-1 TRBD1 few TRBV10-3 TGTGCCATGGGACAGGGTGGCACTGAAGCTTTCTTT CAMGQGGTEAFF